This TCR beta chain was recovered during a study of blood T cell repertoires in COVID-19. The wider study: The cDNA or gDNA used as material had been derived from T cells, B-cell-depleted T cells, or PBMCs.

Recruitment covered some 25 US areas and drew participants whose ages spanned about 18 to 89 years. Within 2 weeks before study entry, exposed participants met a COVID-19 case. CDR1 is MRHNA, CDR2 SNTAGT, per germline. The CDR3 sequence is 17 residues long. V lost 5 bases, J lost 3 bases, and 19 bases lay in between. Sequencing was performed with immunoSEQ multiplex PCR; in TCRdb, only in-frame clones are kept and a portion is missing. The data contain over 250,000 clones, roughly 80% of them singletons. The sequencing sample was made of PBMCs or T cells enriched from blood (not recorded which). V and J are TRBV6-4 and TRBJ2-2, with a tentative D call TRBD2 (6 bases). The sequence derives from a man between 40 and 49 years old who had been exposed to COVID-19. The CDR3 nucleotides are TGTGCCAGCAGTCTCGGAGCGGGCCTTGGGTACACCGGGGAGCTGTTTTTT. Its protein is CASSLGAGLGYTGELFF.